A single sample gave rise to the 10 T cell receptor beta chains below, sequenced in a study of blood T cells in healthy people across ages. Sample-barcoded 5' priming and a J-beta primer mix drove a second PCR of about 6 to 11 cycles. TCRdb itself ran the 5' RACE reads through MiXCR, one entry per CDR3 protein. The repertoire includes about a million distinct CDR3 sequences, around 54% of them detected once, and around a fifth sits in the top ten. Material for sequencing was blood. The origin of the receptors is a woman aged 55-69 years in good health.

The V and J genes are TRBV28 and TRBJ2-2; no reliable D call. V was clipped by 8 bases and J by 4 bases, with 5 bases between them. Germline values: CDR1 MDHEN, CDR2 SYDVKM. The CDR3 totals 11 residues. This CDR3 reads CASEVTGELFF. DNA for the CDR3: TGTGCCAGCGAGGTCACCGGGGAGCTGTTTTTT. The full variable domain, with the rest looked up from reference TRBV28 and TRBJ2-2, is DVKVTQSSRYLVKRTGEKVFLECVQDMDHENMFWYRQDPGLGLRLIYFSYDVKMKEKGDIPEGYSVSREKKERFSLILESASTNQTSMYLCASEVTGELFFGEGSRLTVL.

In its sample, this clonotype was seen a few times. The chain couples TRBV7-2 to TRBJ2-7; unclear D gene. V lost 5 bases, J lost 2 bases, and 10 bases lay in between. This CDR3 is built from 13 residues. Germline V gives CDR1 SGHTA, CDR2 FQGNSA. CDR3 sequence reads: CASSTGRPYEQYF. The CDR3 nucleotides read TGTGCCAGCAGCACCGGTAGGCCCTACGAGCAGTACTTC.

This clonotype was found a few times. The J gene is TRBJ2-5, the V gene TRBV20-1, with D perhaps TRBD1 (6 bases). CDR3 length equals 12 residues. The V end was cut by 6 bases, the J end by 5 bases, with 13 bases between. The germline CDR1 and CDR2 sequences are DFQATT and SNEGSKA (reference sequence). The CDR3 sequence is CSARQDGETQYF. The CDR3 coding sequence is TGCAGTGCGCGACAGGATGGGGAGACCCAGTACTTC.

This chain links TRBV30 with TRBJ2-5; 8 nucleotides line up with TRBD1. The assigned J gene may be wrong: the sequence end matches TRBJ2-7 better. Looked up from germline, CDR1 is GTSNPN and CDR2 is SVGIG (reference sequence). The CDR3 spans 14 residues. CDR3 nucleotide sequence: TGTGCCTGGAGTGATAGGACAGGGATCTACGAGCAGTACTTC. This gives the protein CAWSDRTGIYEQYF.

The chain has TRBV15 and TRBJ1-6; D gene ambiguous. Germline lookup yields CDR1 LNHNV and CDR2 YYDKDF (reference sequence). The CDR3 has 12 residues. Between the trimmed V and J ends, which lost 11 bases and 7 bases, there was a span of 12 bases. This chain's CDR3 is CAAQNGNSPLHF. As DNA, the CDR3 is TGTGCCGCCCAAAATGGAAATTCACCCCTCCACTTT. The full variable domain, in which reference TRBV15 and TRBJ1-6 provide the parts outside the CDR3, is DAMVIQNPRYQVTQFGKPVTLSCSQTLNHNVMYWYQQKSSQAPKLLFHYYDKDFNNEADTPDNFQSRRPNTSFCFLDIRSPGLGDTAMYLCAAQNGNSPLHFGNGTRLTVT.

The chain employs TRBV27 and TRBJ2-1; D might be TRBD2 (5 bases). The germline gives CDR1 MNHEY, CDR2 SMNVEV (reference sequence). The CDR3 totals 15 residues. Deletions cut 0 bases from V and 9 bases from J, with 15 bases between. CDR3 coding DNA: TGTGCCAGCAGTTTATCAAGGGAGCCTTTTAGTGAGCAGTTCTTC. This encodes CASSLSREPFSEQFF.

This chain connects TRBV27 to TRBJ2-3; 15 bases fit TRBD2. The length of the CDR3 is 17 residues. Germline-derived CDR1 and CDR2 are MNHEY and SMNVEV (reference sequence). V was pared by 8 bases and J by 1 base, with 7 bases of the junction left unmatched. CDR3 bases: TGTGCCAGCGCAGGACTAGCGGGAGGGGACGGCACAGATACGCAGTATTTT. Amino acid sequence: CASAGLAGGDGTDTQYF.

The V gene is TRBV19, the J gene TRBJ2-2; D is unclear. CDR3 length equals 14 residues. V was cut by 7 bases and J by 1 base, with 10 bases left in between. CDR1 is LNHDA, CDR2 SQIVND, per germline (reference sequence). CDR3 region: CASTAAENTGELFF. The CDR3 bases are TGTGCCAGTACGGCGGCAGAGAACACCGGGGAGCTGTTTTTT.

This chain uses TRBV28 with TRBJ2-5; possibly TRBD1 for D (6 bases). Germline V CDR1 and CDR2: MDHEN, SYDVKM. V dropped 6 bases and J dropped 11 bases, with 19 bases sitting between them. The CDR3 is made up of 13 amino acids. The CDR3: CASSLTGWGEQYF. DNA of the CDR3: TGTGCCAGCAGCTTGACAGGTTGGGGTGAGCAGTACTTC.

This clonotype was seen only once. The chain carries TRBV21-1 and TRBJ2-7; no DNA check was done on the table's D call, TRBD1. TRBV21-1 is described as a pseudogene. The CDR3 spans 13 residues. CDR3 nucleotide sequence: TGTGCCAGGAAGGGGGCCCACTCCTACGAGCAGTACTTC. Translation gives CARKGAHSYEQYF.